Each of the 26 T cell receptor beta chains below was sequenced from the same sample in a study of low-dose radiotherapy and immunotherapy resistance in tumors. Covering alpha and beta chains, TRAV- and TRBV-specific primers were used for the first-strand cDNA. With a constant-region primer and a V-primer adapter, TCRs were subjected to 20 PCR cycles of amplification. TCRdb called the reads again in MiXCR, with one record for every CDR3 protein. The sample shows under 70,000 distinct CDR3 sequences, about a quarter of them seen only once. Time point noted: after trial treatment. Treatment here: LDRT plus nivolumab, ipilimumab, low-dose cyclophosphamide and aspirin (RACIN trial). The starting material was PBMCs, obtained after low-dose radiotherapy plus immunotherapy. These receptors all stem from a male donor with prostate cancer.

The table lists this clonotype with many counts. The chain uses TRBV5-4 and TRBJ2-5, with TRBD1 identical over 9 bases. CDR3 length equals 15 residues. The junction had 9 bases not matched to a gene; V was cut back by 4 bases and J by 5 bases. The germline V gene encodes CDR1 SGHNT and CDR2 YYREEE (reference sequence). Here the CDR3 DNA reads TGTGCCAGCAGCAACAAACAGGGGGCTGGGGAGACCCAGTACTTC. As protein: CASSNKQGAGETQYF. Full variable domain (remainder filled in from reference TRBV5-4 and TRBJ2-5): ETGVTQSPTHLIKTRGQQVTLRCSSQSGHNTVSWYQQALGQGPQFIFQYYREEENGRGNFPPRFSGLQFPNYSSELNVNALELDDSALYLCASSNKQGAGETQYFGPGTRLLVL.

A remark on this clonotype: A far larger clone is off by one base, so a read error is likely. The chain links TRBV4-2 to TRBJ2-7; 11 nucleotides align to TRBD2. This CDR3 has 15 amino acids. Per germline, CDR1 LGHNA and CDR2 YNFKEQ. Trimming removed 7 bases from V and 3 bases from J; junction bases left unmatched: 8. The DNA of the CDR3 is TGTGCCAGCAAAAACAGACTAGCGGGAAACTACGAGCAGTACTTC. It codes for CASKNRLAGNYEQYF.

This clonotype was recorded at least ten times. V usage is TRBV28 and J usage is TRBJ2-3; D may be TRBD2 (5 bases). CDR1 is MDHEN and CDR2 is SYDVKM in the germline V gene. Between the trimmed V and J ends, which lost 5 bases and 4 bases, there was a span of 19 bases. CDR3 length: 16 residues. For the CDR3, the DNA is TGTGCCAGCAGTGCGCCCGGGGAATCGGGATCAGATACGCAGTATTTT. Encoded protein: CASSAPGESGSDTQYF.

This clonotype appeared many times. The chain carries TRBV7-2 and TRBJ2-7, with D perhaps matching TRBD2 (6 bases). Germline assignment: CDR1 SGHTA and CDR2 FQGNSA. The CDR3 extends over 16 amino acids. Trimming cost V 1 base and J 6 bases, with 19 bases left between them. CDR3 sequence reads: CASSLGSGTRSSEQYF. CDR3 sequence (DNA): TGTGCCAGCAGCTTAGGGTCCGGGACTCGGAGTTCCGAGCAGTACTTC. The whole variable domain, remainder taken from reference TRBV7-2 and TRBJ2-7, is GAGVSQSPSNKVTEKGKDVELRCDPISGHTALYWYRQSLGQGLEFLIYFQGNSAPDKSGLPSDRFSAERTGGSVSTLTIQRTQQEDSAVYLCASSLGSGTRSSEQYFGPGTRLTVT.

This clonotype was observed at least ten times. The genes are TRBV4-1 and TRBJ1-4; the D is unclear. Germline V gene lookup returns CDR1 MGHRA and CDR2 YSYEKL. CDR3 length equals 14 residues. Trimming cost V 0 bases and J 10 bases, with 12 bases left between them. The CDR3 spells CASSQDSQAIKLFF. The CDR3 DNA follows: TGCGCCAGCAGCCAAGATAGTCAGGCGATAAAACTGTTTTTT.

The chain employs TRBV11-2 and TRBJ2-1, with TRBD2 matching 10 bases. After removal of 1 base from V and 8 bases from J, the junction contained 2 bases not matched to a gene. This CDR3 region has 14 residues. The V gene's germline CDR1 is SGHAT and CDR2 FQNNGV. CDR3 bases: TGTGCCAGCAGCTTAGGTCTAGCGGGAGATGAGCAGTTCTTC. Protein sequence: CASSLGLAGDEQFF.

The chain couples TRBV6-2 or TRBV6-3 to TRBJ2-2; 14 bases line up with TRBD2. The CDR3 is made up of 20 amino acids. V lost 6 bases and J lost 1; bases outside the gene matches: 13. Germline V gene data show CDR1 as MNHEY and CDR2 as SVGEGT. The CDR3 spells CASSRDRVGTSGRNTGELFF. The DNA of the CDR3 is TGTGCCAGCAGCAGGGACAGAGTCGGGACTAGCGGGAGGAACACCGGGGAGCTGTTTTTT.

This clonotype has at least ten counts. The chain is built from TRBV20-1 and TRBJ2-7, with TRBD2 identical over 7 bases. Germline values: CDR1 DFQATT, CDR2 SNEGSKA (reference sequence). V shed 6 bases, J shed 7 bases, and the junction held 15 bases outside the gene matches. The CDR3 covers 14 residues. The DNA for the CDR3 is TGCAGTGCGCACTCTAGCGGCCAACCGGGTGAGCAGTACTTC. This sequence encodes CSAHSSGQPGEQYF.

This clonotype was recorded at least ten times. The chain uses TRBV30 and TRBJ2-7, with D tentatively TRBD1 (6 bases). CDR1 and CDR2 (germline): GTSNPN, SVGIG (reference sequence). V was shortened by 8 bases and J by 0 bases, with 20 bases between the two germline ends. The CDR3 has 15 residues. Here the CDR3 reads CASRQSGVSSYEQYF. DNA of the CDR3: TGTGCCAGTAGACAGTCAGGGGTAAGCTCCTACGAGCAGTACTTC.

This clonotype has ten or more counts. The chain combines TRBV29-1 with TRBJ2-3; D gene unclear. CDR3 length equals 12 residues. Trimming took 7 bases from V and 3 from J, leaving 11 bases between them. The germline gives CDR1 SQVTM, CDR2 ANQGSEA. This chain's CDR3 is CSAELGTDTQYF. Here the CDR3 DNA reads TGCAGCGCAGAACTCGGGACAGATACGCAGTATTTT.

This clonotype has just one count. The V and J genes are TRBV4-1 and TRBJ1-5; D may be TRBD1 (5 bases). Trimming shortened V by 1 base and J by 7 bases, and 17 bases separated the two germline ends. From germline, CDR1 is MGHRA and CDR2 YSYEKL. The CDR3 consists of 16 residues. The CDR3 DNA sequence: TGCGCCAGCAGCCAAGTTATTATGTCAGGGTACCAGCCCCAGCATTTT. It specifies CASSQVIMSGYQPQHF.

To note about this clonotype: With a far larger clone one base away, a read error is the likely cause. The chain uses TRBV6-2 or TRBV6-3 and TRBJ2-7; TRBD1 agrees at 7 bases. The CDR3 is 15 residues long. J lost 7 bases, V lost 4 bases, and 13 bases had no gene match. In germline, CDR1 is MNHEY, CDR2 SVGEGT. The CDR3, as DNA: TGTGCCAGCAGTTCTCCTTGGACAGGATTCAATGAGCAGTACTTC. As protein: CASSSPWTGFNEQYF.

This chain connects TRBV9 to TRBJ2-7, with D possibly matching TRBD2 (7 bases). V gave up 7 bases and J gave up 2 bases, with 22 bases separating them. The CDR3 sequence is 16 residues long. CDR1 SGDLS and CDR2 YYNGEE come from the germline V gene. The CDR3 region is CASGSLGGGPTYEQYF. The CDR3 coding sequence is TGTGCCAGCGGCTCCCTTGGCGGGGGCCCTACCTACGAGCAGTACTTC.

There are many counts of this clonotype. CDR3 region: CASSYLPENTGELFF. The CDR3 nucleotides are TGTGCCAGCAGTTACTTACCAGAGAACACCGGGGAGCTGTTTTTT. This sequence joins TRBV6-5 and TRBJ2-2; D is undetermined. Germline loops: CDR1 MNHEY, CDR2 SVGAGI. V was cut by 1 base and J by 1 base, with 7 bases left in between. The CDR3 runs 15 residues.

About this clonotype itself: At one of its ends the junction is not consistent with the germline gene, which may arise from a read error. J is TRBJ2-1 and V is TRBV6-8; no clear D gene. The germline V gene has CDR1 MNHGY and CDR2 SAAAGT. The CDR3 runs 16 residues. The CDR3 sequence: CASSYRAGGPYNEQFF. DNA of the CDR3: TGTGCTAGCAGTTACCGGGCTGGCGGACCATACAATGAGCAGTTCTTC.

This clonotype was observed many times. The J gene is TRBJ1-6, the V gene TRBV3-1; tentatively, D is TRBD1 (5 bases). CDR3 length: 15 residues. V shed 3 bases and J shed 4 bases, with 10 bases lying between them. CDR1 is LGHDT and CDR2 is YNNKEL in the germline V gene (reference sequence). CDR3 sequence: CASSHPGLYNSPLHF. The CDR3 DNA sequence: TGTGCCAGCAGCCACCCGGGACTGTATAATTCACCCCTCCACTTT.

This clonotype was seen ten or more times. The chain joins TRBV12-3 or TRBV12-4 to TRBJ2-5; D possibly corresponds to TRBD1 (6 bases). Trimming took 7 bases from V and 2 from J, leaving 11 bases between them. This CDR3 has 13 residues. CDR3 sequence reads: CASTRDTQETQYF. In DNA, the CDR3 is TGTGCCAGCACACGGGACACACAAGAGACCCAGTACTTC.

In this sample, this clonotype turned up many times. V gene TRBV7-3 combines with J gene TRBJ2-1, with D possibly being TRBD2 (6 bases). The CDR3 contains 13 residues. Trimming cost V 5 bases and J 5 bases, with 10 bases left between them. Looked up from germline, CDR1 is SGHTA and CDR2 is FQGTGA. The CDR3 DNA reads TGTGCCAGCAGCCCGGGACTTAACAATGAGCAGTTCTTC. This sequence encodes CASSPGLNNEQFF.

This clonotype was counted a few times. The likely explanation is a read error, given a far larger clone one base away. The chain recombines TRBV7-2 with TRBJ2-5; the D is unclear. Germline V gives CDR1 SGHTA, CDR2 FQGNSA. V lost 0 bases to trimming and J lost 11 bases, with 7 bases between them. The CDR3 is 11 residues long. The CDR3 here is CASSLADEQYF. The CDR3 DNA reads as TGTGCCAGCAGCTTAGCCGATGAGCAGTACTTC.

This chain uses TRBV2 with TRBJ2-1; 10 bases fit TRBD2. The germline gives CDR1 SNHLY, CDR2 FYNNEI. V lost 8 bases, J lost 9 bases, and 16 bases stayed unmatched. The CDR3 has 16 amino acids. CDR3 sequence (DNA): TGTGCCAGCCTCATTGCGCCTAGCGGGGGCGTGGGTGAGCAGTTCTTC. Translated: CASLIAPSGGVGEQFF. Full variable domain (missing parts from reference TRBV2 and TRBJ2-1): EPEVTQTPSHQVTQMGQEVILRCVPISNHLYFYWYRQILGQKVEFLVSFYNNEISEKSEIFDDQFSVERPDGSNFTLKIRSTKLEDSAMYFCASLIAPSGGVGEQFFGPGTRLTVL.

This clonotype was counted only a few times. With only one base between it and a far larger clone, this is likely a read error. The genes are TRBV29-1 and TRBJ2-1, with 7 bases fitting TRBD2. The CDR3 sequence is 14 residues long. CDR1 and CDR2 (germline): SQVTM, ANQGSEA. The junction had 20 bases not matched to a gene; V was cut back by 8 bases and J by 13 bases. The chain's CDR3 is CSFSGGGGQETQFF. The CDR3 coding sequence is TGCAGCTTCTCGGGGGGAGGCGGCCAAGAGACCCAGTTCTTC.

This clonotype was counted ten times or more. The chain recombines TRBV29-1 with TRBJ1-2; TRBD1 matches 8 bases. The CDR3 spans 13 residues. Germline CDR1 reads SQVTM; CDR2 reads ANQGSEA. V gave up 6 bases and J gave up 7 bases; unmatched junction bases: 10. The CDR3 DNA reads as TGCAGCGTAGCCAGGGGGCGCGGAGTTGGCTACACCTTC. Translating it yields CSVARGRGVGYTF.

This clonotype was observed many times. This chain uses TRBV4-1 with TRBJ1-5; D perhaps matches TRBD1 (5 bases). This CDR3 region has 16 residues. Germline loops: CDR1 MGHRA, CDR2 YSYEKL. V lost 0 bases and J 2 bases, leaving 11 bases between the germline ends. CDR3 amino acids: CASSQDGQTRNQPQHF. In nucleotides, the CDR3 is TGCGCCAGCAGCCAAGATGGACAAACTCGCAATCAGCCCCAGCATTTT.

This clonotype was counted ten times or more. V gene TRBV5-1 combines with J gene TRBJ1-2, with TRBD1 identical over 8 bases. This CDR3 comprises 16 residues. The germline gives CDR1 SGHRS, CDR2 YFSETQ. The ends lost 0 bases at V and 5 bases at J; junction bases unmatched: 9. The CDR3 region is CASSLVGTGDFYGYTF. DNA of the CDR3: TGCGCCAGCAGCTTGGTCGGGACAGGTGACTTTTATGGCTACACCTTC.

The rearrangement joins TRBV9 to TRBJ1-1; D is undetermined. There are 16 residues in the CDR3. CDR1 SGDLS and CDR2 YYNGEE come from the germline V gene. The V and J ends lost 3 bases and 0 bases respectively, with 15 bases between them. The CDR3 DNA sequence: TGTGCCAGCAGCGCCCCCGTTGGAGGGATGAACACTGAAGCTTTCTTT. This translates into CASSAPVGGMNTEAFF. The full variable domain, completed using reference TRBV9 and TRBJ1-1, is DSGVTQTPKHLITATGQRVTLRCSPRSGDLSVYWYQQSLDQGLQFLIQYYNGEERAKGNILERFSAQQFPDLHSELNLSSLELGDSALYFCASSAPVGGMNTEAFFGQGTRLTVV.

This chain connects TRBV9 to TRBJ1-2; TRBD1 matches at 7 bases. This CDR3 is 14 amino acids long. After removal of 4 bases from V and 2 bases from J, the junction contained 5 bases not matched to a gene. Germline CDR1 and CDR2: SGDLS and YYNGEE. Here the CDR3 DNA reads TGTGCCAGCAGCCCCCAAGGGGGCAACTATGGCTACACCTTC. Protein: CASSPQGGNYGYTF.